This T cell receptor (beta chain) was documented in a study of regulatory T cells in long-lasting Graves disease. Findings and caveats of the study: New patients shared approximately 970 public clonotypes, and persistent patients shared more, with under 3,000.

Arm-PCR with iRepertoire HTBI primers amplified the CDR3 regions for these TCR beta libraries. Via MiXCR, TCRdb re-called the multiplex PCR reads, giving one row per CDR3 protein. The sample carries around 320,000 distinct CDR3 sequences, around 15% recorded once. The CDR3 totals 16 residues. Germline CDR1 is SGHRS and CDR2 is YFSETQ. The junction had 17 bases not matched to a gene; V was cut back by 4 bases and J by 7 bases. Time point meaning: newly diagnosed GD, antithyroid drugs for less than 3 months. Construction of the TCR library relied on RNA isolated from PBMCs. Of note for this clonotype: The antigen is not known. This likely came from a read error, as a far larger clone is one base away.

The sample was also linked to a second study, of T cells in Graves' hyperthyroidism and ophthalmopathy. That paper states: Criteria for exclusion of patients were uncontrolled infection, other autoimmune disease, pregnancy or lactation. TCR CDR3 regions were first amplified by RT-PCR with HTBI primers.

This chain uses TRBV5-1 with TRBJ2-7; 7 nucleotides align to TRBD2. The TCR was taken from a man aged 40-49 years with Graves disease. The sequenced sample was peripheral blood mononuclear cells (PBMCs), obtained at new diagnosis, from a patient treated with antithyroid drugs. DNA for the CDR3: TGCGCCAGCAGCCAAGCCTGGGAGGGGCTGGGCGATGAGCAGTACTTC. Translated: CASSQAWEGLGDEQYF.